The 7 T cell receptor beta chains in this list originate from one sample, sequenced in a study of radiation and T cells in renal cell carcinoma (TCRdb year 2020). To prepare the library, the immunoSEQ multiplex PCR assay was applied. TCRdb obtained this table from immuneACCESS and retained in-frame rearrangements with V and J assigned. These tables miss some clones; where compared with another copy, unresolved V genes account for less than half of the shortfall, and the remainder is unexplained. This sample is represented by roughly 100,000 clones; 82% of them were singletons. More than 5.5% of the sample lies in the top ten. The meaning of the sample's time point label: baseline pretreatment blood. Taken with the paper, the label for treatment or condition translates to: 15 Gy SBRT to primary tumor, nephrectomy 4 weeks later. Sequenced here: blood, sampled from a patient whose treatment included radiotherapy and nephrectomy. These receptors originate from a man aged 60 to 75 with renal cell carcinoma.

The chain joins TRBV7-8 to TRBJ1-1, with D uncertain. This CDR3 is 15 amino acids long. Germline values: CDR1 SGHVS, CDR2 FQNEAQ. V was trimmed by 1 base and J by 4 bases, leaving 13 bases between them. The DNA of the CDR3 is TGTGCCAGCAGCTTAGTCTACGGGGAGCCCACTGAAGCTTTCTTT. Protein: CASSLVYGEPTEAFF.

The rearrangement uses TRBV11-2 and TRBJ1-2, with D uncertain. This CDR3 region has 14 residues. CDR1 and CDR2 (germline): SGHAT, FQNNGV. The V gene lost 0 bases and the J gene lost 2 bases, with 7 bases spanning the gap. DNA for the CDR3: TGTGCCAGCAGCTTAGACCCACGAAACTATGGCTACACCTTC. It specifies CASSLDPRNYGYTF.

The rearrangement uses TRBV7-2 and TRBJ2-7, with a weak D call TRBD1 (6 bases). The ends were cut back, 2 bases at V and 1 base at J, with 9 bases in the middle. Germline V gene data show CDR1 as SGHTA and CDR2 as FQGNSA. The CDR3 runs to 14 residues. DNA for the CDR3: TGTGCCAGCAGCTTATCGACAGGTTCCTACGAGCAGTACTTC. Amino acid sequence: CASSLSTGSYEQYF.

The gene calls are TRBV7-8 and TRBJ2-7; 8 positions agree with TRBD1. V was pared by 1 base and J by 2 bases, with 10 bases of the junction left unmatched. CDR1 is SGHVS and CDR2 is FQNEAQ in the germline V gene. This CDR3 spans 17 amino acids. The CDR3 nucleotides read TGTGCCAGCAGCTTAGAGACCGGGACAGGTTCTCCCTACGAGCAGTACTTC. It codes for CASSLETGTGSPYEQYF.

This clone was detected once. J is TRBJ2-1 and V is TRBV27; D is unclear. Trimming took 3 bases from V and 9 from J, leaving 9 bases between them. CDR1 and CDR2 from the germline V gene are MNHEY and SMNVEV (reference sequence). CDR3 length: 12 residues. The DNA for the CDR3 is TGTGCCAGCAGTTTGGGTAGTGCTGAGCAGTTCTTC. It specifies CASSLGSAEQFF.

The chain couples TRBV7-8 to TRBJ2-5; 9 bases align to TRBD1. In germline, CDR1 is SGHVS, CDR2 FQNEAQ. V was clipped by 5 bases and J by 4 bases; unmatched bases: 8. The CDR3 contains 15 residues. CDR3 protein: CASSSRDRAGETQYF. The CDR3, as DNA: TGTGCCAGCAGCAGCCGGGACAGGGCTGGAGAGACCCAGTACTTC.

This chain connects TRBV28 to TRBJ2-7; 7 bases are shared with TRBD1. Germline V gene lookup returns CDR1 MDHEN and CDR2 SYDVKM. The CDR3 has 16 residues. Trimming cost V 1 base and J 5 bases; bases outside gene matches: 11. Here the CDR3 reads CASSLYRGQRTNEQYF. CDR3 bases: TGTGCCAGCAGTTTATACCGGGGACAGCGGACCAACGAGCAGTACTTC. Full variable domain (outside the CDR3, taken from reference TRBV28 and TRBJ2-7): DVKVTQSSRYLVKRTGEKVFLECVQDMDHENMFWYRQDPGLGLRLIYFSYDVKMKEKGDIPEGYSVSREKKERFSLILESASTNQTSMYLCASSLYRGQRTNEQYFGPGTRLTVT.